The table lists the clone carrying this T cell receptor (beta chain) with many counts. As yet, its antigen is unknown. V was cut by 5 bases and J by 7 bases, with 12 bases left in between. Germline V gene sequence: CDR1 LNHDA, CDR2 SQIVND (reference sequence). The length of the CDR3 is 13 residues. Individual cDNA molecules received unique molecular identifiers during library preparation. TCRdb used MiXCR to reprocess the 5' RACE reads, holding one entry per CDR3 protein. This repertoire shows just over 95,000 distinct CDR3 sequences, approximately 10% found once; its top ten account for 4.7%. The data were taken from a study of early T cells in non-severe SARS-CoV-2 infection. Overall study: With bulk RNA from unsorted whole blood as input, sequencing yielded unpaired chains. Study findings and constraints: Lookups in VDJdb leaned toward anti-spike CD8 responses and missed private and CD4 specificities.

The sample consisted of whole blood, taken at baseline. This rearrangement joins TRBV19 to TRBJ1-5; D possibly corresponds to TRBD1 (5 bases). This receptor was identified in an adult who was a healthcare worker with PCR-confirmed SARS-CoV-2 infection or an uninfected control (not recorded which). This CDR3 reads CASSPGTGQPQHF. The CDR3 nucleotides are TGTGCCAGTAGTCCAGGGACCGGCCAGCCCCAGCATTTT.